A selection of T cell receptor beta chains follows, all from one sample in a study of T cell repertoires in cytomegalovirus infection. TCRdb processed the reads anew with MiXCR; each CDR3 protein has one entry. The sample includes approximately 290,000 distinct CDR3 sequences, about 25% seen only once; the top ten take approximately 14%. Material for sequencing was PBMCs. All receptors derive from a human donor in good health (CMV status not recorded). Some clones in this sample may be carry-over from other donors' samples. Each CDR3 is given without its conserved first and last residue. The order of the fields is V gene, clone size, CDR3 protein. Clone size, where shown, is once, few, many, or a class for clones that have expanded.

TRBV7-3 | many | ASSPWASDDGNTEAF
TRBV19 | - | ASSLDDSGANVLT
TRBV11-2 | - | ASSWGGNGYT
TRBV29-1 | - | SVDRQVQIDQPQH
TRBV6-2/TRBV6-3 | - | ASSYQPNQPQH
TRBV7-2 | few | ASSLMVGGGDTQY
TRBV20-1 | - | SARAPGQGTTEAF
TRBV6-5 | many | ASSYEGGSYEQY
TRBV29-1 | few | SLGQGIGETQY
TRBV7-2 | - | ASSRQGTGNEQF
TRBV28 | - | ASSSNRGAGYYEQY
TRBV7-2 | many | ASSATGGVAF
TRBV7-6 | many | ASSLATDNQPQH
TRBV5-4 | few | ASSKQGANQPQH
TRBV7-3 | many | ASSLYEGSATGELF
TRBV20-1 | - | SARTSGRAAETQY
TRBV19 | - | ASSIKREGSYGYT
TRBV7-9 | - | ASSLEGGGDRQPQH
TRBV11-2 | few | ASSPEDGWETQY
TRBV7-3 | - | ASSPKGRRGEQF
TRBV6-2/TRBV6-3 | - | ASKGTGRASGELF
TRBV29-1 | - | SVEDWGEEQY
TRBV28 | - | ASTSTSSYNEQF
TRBV7-2 | - | ASSFDSLSTDTQY
TRBV7-3 | many | ASSLTSGPSDTQY
TRBV7-8 | many | ASSLESQGRPLHEQF
TRBV6-1 | - | ASRGLDTYEQY
TRBV9 | few | ASSPYLGRVLTGELF
TRBV15 | few | ATSRGKGNNSPLH
TRBV6-5 | - | ASSDIKVGTDTQY
TRBV6-6 | - | ASSKINRDNEQF
TRBV2 | - | ASTQDSNEKLF
TRBV20-1 | - | SARAARRESGETQY
TRBV18 | few | ASHRTYIQY
TRBV12-3/TRBV12-4 | - | ASSLRASGSSTDTQY
TRBV7-9 | many | ASSQPGSNQPQH